Listed below are T cell receptor beta chains from one sample, sequenced in a study of T cell changes during pregnancy in multiple sclerosis. Profiled with immunoSEQ multiplex PCR; TCRdb holds only in-frame clones, not every one. The sample has some 70,000 clones; around 90% are singletons. The specimen was peripheral blood, collected after pregnancy. The receptors originated from a female donor in good health, enrolled as a control in a pregnancy study. The CDR3 runs from the conserved cysteine through the conserved F or W.

v_call	cdr3_aa
TRBV5-4	CASTLWGAYEQYF
TRBV4-3	CASSQEYPGTGGKNIQYF
TRBV4-3	CASSQGGAGTTDTQYF
TRBV6-6	CASSYSRTGFTYGYTF
TRBV25-1	CASSDLGQDYGYTF
TRBV15	CATSPGVGEPPQHF
TRBV2	CASSERTFNIYEQYF
TRBV6-5	CASSFSGLVRTDTQYF
TRBV7-9	CASTVPSGRIFTGELFF
TRBV19	CASKDLGEAVNQPQHF
TRBV6-5	CASSYPRGTQYF
TRBV11-2	CASSPDPLAEGYNEQFF
TRBV5-1	CASKTGNTEAFF
TRBV19	CASSMRPRGSSNQPQHF
TRBV18	CASSPLAIDTGELFF
TRBV7-7	CASSSGALLAGVTGELFF